These 2 T cell receptor beta chains were all obtained from the same sample, sequenced in a study of control samples from healthy donors and cancer patients. Data came from immunoSEQ multiplex PCR; TCRdb stores just in-frame clones and leaves some out. The sample has tens of thousands of clones, about 94% seen once. Sequencing input: blood. Receptors were obtained from a woman in her twenties or thirties in good health.

The genes are TRBV3-1 (or the pseudogene TRBV3-2) and TRBJ2-5, with TRBD2 matching 8 bases. J was trimmed by 4 bases and V by 4 bases; bases with no gene match: 2. From germline, CDR1 is LGHDT and CDR2 YNNKEL (reference sequence). The CDR3 has 13 amino acids. In nucleotides, the CDR3 is TGTGCCAGCAGCCGTGCGGGGGGAGAGACCCAGTACTTC. Translated: CASSRAGGETQYF.

Here the CDR3 reads CASSLQGFWEQYF. The CDR3 DNA follows: TGTGCCAGCAGCCTCCAAGGGTTTTGGGAGCAGTACTTC. The chain links TRBV13 to TRBJ2-7; D is unresolved. This CDR3 contains 13 residues. Trimming removed 5 bases from V and 7 bases from J, with 15 bases in between. Per the germline V gene, CDR1 is PRHDT and CDR2 is FYEKMQ (reference sequence).